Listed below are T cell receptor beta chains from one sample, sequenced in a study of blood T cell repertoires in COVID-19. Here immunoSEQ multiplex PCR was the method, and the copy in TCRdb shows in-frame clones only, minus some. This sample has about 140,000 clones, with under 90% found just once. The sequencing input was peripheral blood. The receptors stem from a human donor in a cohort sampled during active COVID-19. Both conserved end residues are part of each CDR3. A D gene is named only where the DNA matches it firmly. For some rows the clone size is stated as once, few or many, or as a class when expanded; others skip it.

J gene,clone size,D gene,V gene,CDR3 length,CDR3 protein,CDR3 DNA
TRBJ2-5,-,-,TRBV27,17,CASSPAPRGALQETQYF,TGTGCCAGCAGTCCAGCCCCGCGCGGGGCTCTCCAAGAGACCCAGTACTTC
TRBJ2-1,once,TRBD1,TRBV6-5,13,CASKEQGDGEQFF,TGTGCCAGCAAGGAACAGGGGGACGGTGAGCAGTTCTTC
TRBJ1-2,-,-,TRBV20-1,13,CSASQDTYGGYTF,TGCAGTGCTAGTCAGGACACCTACGGAGGCTACACCTTC
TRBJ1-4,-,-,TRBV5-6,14,CASSLGQKNEKLFF,TGTGCCAGCAGCTTGGGACAGAAGAATGAAAAACTGTTTTTT
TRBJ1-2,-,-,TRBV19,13,CASSIQGWKGYTF,TGTGCCAGTAGTATCCAGGGATGGAAGGGCTACACCTTC
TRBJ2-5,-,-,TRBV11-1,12,CASSRGTETQYF,TGTGCCAGCAGCCGGGGAACGGAGACCCAGTACTTC
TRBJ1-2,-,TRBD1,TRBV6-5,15,CASSSPGTGDYGYTF,TGTGCCAGCAGTTCCCCCGGGACAGGGGACTATGGCTACACCTTC
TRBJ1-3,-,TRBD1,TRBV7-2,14,CASRQTGTGNTIYF,TGTGCCAGCAGACAGACAGGGACTGGAAACACCATATATTTT
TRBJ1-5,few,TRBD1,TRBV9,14,CASSGGTGNQPQHF,TGTGCCAGCAGCGGAGGGACAGGGAATCAGCCCCAGCATTTT
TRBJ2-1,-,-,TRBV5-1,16,CASHGGLQEQSHEQFF,TGCGCCAGCCATGGGGGACTTCAAGAACAAAGCCATGAGCAGTTCTTC
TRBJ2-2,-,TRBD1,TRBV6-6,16,CASSRTGARGTGELFF,TGTGCCAGCAGTCGAACAGGGGCCCGGGGCACCGGGGAGCTGTTTTTT
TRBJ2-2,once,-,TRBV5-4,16,CASSLGRGFATGELFF,TGTGCCAGCAGCTTGGGGAGGGGCTTTGCCACCGGGGAGCTGTTTTTT
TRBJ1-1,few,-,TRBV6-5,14,CASSPGFMNTEAFF,TGTGCCAGCAGCCCAGGGTTCATGAACACTGAAGCTTTCTTT
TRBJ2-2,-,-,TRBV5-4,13,CASSLTGTGELFF,TGTGCCAGCAGCTTAACCGGTACCGGGGAGCTGTTTTTT
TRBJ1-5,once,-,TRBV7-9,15,CASSLYGGPNQPQHF,TGTGCCAGCAGCTTATACGGGGGTCCCAATCAGCCCCAGCATTTT
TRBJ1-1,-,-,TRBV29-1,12,CSAWGGWSGAFF,TGCAGCGCCTGGGGGGGATGGTCTGGAGCTTTCTTT
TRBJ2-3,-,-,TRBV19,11,CASSTADTQYF,TGTGCCAGTAGTACAGCAGATACGCAGTATTTT
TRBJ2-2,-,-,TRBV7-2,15,CASSLAGTGTGELFF,TGTGCCAGCAGCTTAGCCGGGACTGGCACCGGGGAGCTGTTTTTT
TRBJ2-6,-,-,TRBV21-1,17,CASTRGEPPEGANVLTF,TGTGCCAGCACCCGGGGGGAACCCCCAGAAGGGGCCAACGTCCTGACTTTC
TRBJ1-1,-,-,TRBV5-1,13,CASSYQENTEAFF,TGCGCCAGCAGCTATCAGGAGAACACTGAAGCTTTCTTT
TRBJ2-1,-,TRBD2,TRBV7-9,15,CASSLGGLAGGTPFF,TGTGCCAGCAGCTTAGGGGGACTAGCGGGAGGGACCCCGTTCTTC
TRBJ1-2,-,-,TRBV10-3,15,CAISDNTGRNYGYTF,TGTGCCATCAGTGATAACACTGGGCGTAACTATGGCTACACCTTC
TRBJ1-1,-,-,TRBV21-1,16,CASSKALYIRGTEAFF,TGTGCCAGCAGCAAAGCGCTTTACATTCGGGGCACTGAAGCTTTCTTT
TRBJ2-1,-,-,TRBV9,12,CASSAPQEEQFF,TGTGCCAGCAGCGCCCCTCAAGAGGAGCAGTTCTTC
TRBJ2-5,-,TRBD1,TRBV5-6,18,CASSNSYLGQGGGETQYF,TGTGCCAGCAGCAACTCTTACCTCGGACAGGGCGGTGGGGAGACCCAGTACTTC
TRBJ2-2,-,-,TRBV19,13,CASNGGLTGELFF,TGTGCCAGTAATGGCGGACTCACCGGGGAGCTGTTTTTT
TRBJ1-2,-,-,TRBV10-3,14,CAISEYPTETGYTF,TGTGCCATCAGTGAGTACCCGACAGAGACGGGCTACACCTTC
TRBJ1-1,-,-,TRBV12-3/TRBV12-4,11,CASSQNTEAFF,TGTGCCAGCAGTCAAAACACTGAAGCTTTCTTT
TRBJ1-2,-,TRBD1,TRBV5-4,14,CASSSGQFNYGYTF,TGTGCCAGCAGTTCGGGACAGTTCAACTATGGCTACACCTTC
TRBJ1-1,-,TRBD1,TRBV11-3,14,CASSPRQGSTEAFF,TGTGCCAGCAGCCCGAGACAGGGTAGCACTGAAGCTTTCTTT
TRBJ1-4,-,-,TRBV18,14,CASSPVAVNEKLFF,TGTGCCAGCTCACCCGTGGCAGTTAATGAAAAACTGTTTTTT
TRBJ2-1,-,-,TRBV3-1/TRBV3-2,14,CASSQHVEVGEQFF,TGTGCCAGCAGCCAACACGTAGAGGTTGGTGAGCAGTTCTTC
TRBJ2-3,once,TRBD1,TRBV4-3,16,CASSHGTGRGTDTQYF,TGCGCCAGCAGCCACGGGACAGGGAGGGGCACAGATACGCAGTATTTT
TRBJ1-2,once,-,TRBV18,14,CASSPGQDDYGYTF,TGTGCCAGCTCACCGGGGCAGGACGACTATGGCTACACCTTC
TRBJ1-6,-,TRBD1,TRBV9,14,CASSVAGGYSPLHF,TGTGCCAGCAGCGTGGCAGGGGGCTATTCACCCCTCCACTTT
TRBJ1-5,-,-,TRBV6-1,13,CASSEAAQQPQHF,TGTGCCAGCAGTGAAGCGGCCCAACAGCCCCAGCATTTT
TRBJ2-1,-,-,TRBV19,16,CASSIPGESPYNEQFF,TGTGCCAGTAGTATACCCGGGGAGTCCCCCTACAATGAGCAGTTCTTC
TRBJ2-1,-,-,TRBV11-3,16,CASSLDRGSFANEQFF,TGTGCCAGCAGCTTAGATCGGGGATCATTTGCCAATGAGCAGTTCTTC
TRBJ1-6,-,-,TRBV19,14,CASSIQQANSPLHF,TGTGCCAGTAGTATACAACAGGCAAATTCACCCCTCCACTTT
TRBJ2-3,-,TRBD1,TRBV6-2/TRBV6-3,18,CASSYALRTGGDTDTQYF,TGTGCCAGCAGTTACGCCCTTCGGACAGGGGGAGACACAGATACGCAGTATTTT
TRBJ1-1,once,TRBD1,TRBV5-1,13,CASSLDRGTEAFF,TGCGCCAGCAGCTTAGACAGGGGCACTGAAGCTTTCTTT
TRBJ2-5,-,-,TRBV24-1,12,CATSEESGTQYF,TGTGCCACCAGTGAGGAGAGCGGGACCCAGTACTTC